The present entry profiles one TCR beta chain with its context. Per the original data handling: Reference gene primer amplification gave nucleated cell count estimates. Sequenced by immunoSEQ multiplex PCR; TCRdb stores in-frame clones only, minus some. D and trimming come from the DNA, and the V and J calls and clone size come from that table. Seen here are 250,000 to 300,000 clones, roughly 85% observed once, and the top ten hold 5.1%. This specimen belongs to a study of blood T cell repertoires in COVID-19. Study summary: Researchers got acute and convalescent COVID-19 samples from the United States, Italy and Spain. In each case, the material was cDNA or gDNA derived from T cells, B-cell-depleted T cells, or PBMCs.

Germline V lookup: CDR1 GTSNPN, CDR2 SVGIG (reference sequence). V was trimmed by 2 bases and J by 6 bases, leaving 7 bases between them. This CDR3 region has 12 residues. The specimen sequenced was peripheral blood. The gene calls are TRBV30 and TRBJ2-2; D is uncertain. The receptor was isolated from a man aged 50 to 60 with active or convalescent COVID-19. The CDR3 region is CAWSLSSGELFF. DNA for the CDR3: TGTGCCTGGAGTCTATCGTCCGGGGAGCTGTTTTTT.